Below are 18 T cell receptor beta chains sequenced from a single sample in a study of naive and memory T cell subsets. Antigen specificity for these receptors is unknown. Broader study findings: Especially in CD8 cells, naive repertoires contained a few larger clonotypes, possibly CD45RA-re-expressing memory cells.

An equimolar mix of two oligonucleotides served as the beta constant-region primer for TRBC1 and TRBC2. Ligated cDNA was amplified by four rounds of PCR with nested alpha and beta constant-region primers and SP2. TCRdb redid the calling of the UMI-ligation and nested PCR reads with MiXCR, one entry per CDR3 protein. This table holds about 90,000 distinct CDR3 sequences, 11% found once. Material for sequencing was naive CD4+ T cells from blood. The receptors shown here come from a human donor in good health.

Many counts were recorded for this clonotype. The gene calls are TRBV4-3 and TRBJ2-7; the D is unclear. Trimming cost V 0 bases and J 5 bases, with 11 bases left between them. The length of the CDR3 is 14 residues. Germline V CDR1 and CDR2: LGHNA, YSLEER. CDR3 amino acids: CASSQEGTVNEQYF. The CDR3 DNA sequence: TGCGCCAGCAGCCAAGAGGGAACAGTCAACGAGCAGTACTTC.

This clonotype was observed a handful of times. The chain is built from TRBV29-1 and TRBJ1-1; 11 bases line up with TRBD1. Germline V CDR1 and CDR2: SQVTM, ANQGSEA. The CDR3 sequence is 17 residues long. Unmatched junction bases numbered 12, after V lost 6 bases and J lost 0 bases. The CDR3 loop is CSVGKGQGVFLNTEAFF. DNA of the CDR3: TGCAGCGTGGGTAAGGGACAGGGGGTCTTCTTGAACACTGAAGCTTTCTTT.

This clonotype was observed a handful of times. This chain uses TRBV12-3 or TRBV12-4 with TRBJ1-1, with a tentative D call TRBD1 (5 bases). CDR3 length: 9 residues. V was cut by 8 bases and J by 11 bases, with 9 bases left in between. CDR3 amino acids: CASPGGAFF. The CDR3, as DNA: TGTGCCAGCCCCGGGGGGGCTTTCTTT.

This clonotype was observed many times. V gene TRBV29-1 combines with J gene TRBJ2-7; D gene uncertain. The CDR3 runs to 9 residues. From germline, CDR1 is SQVTM and CDR2 ANQGSEA. V was pared by 6 bases and J by 6 bases, with 6 bases between. CDR3 loop: CSVDCEQYF. CDR3 sequence (DNA): TGCAGCGTAGACTGCGAGCAGTACTTC.

This clonotype appeared many times. This rearrangement joins TRBV4-3 to TRBJ2-7; D gene unclear. This CDR3 comprises 15 residues. V dropped 4 bases and J dropped 4 bases, with 17 bases sitting between them. Per the germline V gene, CDR1 is LGHNA and CDR2 is YSLEER. CDR3 region: CASSPRTAEVYEQYF. The CDR3 region has the DNA TGCGCCAGCAGCCCCCGGACGGCCGAAGTGTACGAGCAGTACTTC.

This chain uses TRBV5-6 with TRBJ1-2, with no clear D. Deletions cut 4 bases from V and 2 bases from J, with 15 bases between. The V gene's germline CDR1 is SGHDT and CDR2 YYEEEE. This CDR3 has 15 amino acids. The CDR3 is CASSEQRPFNYGYTF. CDR3 coding DNA: TGTGCCAGCAGCGAACAAAGACCCTTCAACTATGGCTACACCTTC. Looking up the rest from reference TRBV5-6 and TRBJ1-2 gives the full variable domain: DAGVTQSPTHLIKTRGQQVTLRCSPKSGHDTVSWYQQALGQGPQFIFQYYEEEERQRGNFPDRFSGHQFPNYSSELNVNALLLGDSALYLCASSEQRPFNYGYTFGSGTRLTVV.

The table lists this clonotype with many counts. The J gene is TRBJ2-5, the V gene TRBV7-2, with TRBD1 matching 7 bases. The CDR3 extends over 17 amino acids. With V trimmed by 5 bases and J by 2 bases, 14 bases remained unmatched. The germline V gene has CDR1 SGHTA and CDR2 FQGNSA. The DNA for the CDR3 is TGTGCCAGCAGCCCGCGCGGTACGACAGGGATTCAAGAGACCCAGTACTTC. Amino acid sequence: CASSPRGTTGIQETQYF.

Notes on this clonotype: A read error may explain this, as a much larger clone is one base away. The gene calls are TRBV20-1 and TRBJ2-1; 8 positions match TRBD1. The CDR3 sequence is 14 residues long. Germline values: CDR1 DFQATT, CDR2 SNEGSKA (reference sequence). The CDR3 DNA reads TGCAGTGCTAGTCTTGGACAGGGAAACAATGAGCGGTTCTTC. The encoded protein is CSASLGQGNNERFF.

The V and J genes are TRBV7-9 and TRBJ2-5, with TRBD1 identical over 9 bases. The junction had 4 bases not matched to a gene; V was cut back by 1 base and J by 4 bases. Germline loops: CDR1 SEHNR, CDR2 FQNEAQ (reference sequence). This CDR3 comprises 15 residues. The CDR3 DNA reads TGTGCCAGCAGCTTAGGTACAGGGGGCGGAGAGACCCAGTACTTC. Translation gives CASSLGTGGGETQYF.

This chain joins TRBV20-1 and TRBJ1-5, with 7 bases aligning to TRBD1. CDR1 is DFQATT and CDR2 is SNEGSKA in the germline V gene (reference sequence). With V trimmed by 5 bases and J by 0 bases, 4 bases remained unmatched. This CDR3 region has 14 residues. In DNA form, the CDR3 reads TGCAGTGCTGGGGGACAGCTTAGCAATCAGCCCCAGCATTTT. Translated, it gives CSAGGQLSNQPQHF.

This clonotype has a handful of counts. The chain links TRBV7-2 to TRBJ1-2; maybe TRBD1 (5 bases). This CDR3 is 13 amino acids long. Trimming pared 2 bases from V and 4 bases from J, leaving 8 bases between. The germline CDR1 and CDR2 sequences are SGHTA and FQGNSA. The DNA of the CDR3 is TGTGCCAGCAGCTTACAGGGCACCTATGGCTACACCTTC. Protein: CASSLQGTYGYTF.

This clonotype has just a few counts. The genes are TRBV2 and TRBJ1-1; D possibly corresponds to TRBD1 (5 bases). The germline CDR1 and CDR2 sequences are SNHLY and FYNNEI. The length of the CDR3 is 13 residues. V shed 7 bases and J shed 1 base, with 10 bases lying between them. This CDR3 reads CASINDRNTEAFF. The CDR3 nucleotides are TGTGCCAGCATTAACGACAGGAACACTGAAGCTTTCTTT.

The CDR3 DNA reads as TGTGCCAGCAGACCCTTAGCGGGGGGACCTGGGGCCAACGTCCTGACTTTC. Translated, it gives CASRPLAGGPGANVLTF. The rearrangement links TRBV27 to TRBJ2-6; 10 bases align to TRBD2. There are 17 residues in the CDR3. J gave up 2 bases and V 6 bases, and 7 bases lay outside the gene matches. The germline gives CDR1 MNHEY, CDR2 SMNVEV (reference sequence).

This clonotype was picked up a small number of times. The chain uses TRBV2 and TRBJ1-5, with D maybe TRBD1 (6 bases). Germline lookup yields CDR1 SNHLY and CDR2 FYNNEI. V gave up 7 bases and J gave up 1 base, with 11 bases separating them. This CDR3 contains 14 residues. In DNA form, the CDR3 reads TGTGCCAGCACGAGGCAGGGGAGCAATCAGCCCCAGCATTTT. The encoded protein is CASTRQGSNQPQHF.

The chain uses TRBV7-2 and TRBJ2-7, with 11 bases matching TRBD1. CDR3 size: 14 residues. The germline CDR1 and CDR2 sequences are SGHTA and FQGNSA. Trimming cost V 4 bases and J 10 bases; bases outside gene matches: 9. The CDR3 coding sequence is TGTGCCAGCAGCTCACCGGGACAGGGGGGACGTCAGTACTTC. This gives the protein CASSSPGQGGRQYF.

This chain uses TRBV7-9 with TRBJ2-1, with 8 nucleotides matching TRBD2. The CDR3 contains 20 residues. The ends lost 5 bases at V and 2 bases at J; junction bases unmatched: 20. Germline V gives CDR1 SEHNR, CDR2 FQNEAQ (reference sequence). The CDR3 reads CASSPGLGAGEYPPYNEQFF. CDR3 coding DNA: TGTGCCAGCAGCCCAGGACTTGGAGCGGGAGAGTATCCCCCCTACAATGAGCAGTTCTTC.

A word on this clonotype: The germline gene is not matched at one end of the junction; a read error may be the cause. The V gene is TRBV25-1, the J gene TRBJ2-1, with 12 bases fitting TRBD2. The germline V gene encodes CDR1 MGHDK and CDR2 SYGVNS. CDR3 size: 15 residues. In DNA form, the CDR3 reads TGTGCCAGCAGTCCGACTAGCGGGAGTTACAGTGAGCAGTTCTTC. It translates to CASSPTSGSYSEQFF.

This clonotype was observed at least ten times. The chain joins TRBV20-1 to TRBJ2-3, with 10 bases fitting TRBD2. The CDR3 is made up of 14 amino acids. With V trimmed by 5 bases and J by 1 base, 3 bases remained unmatched. Germline values: CDR1 DFQATT, CDR2 SNEGSKA (reference sequence). The CDR3 nucleotides read TGCAGTGCTCGGACTAGCGGCCGCACAGATACGCAGTATTTT. This codes for CSARTSGRTDTQYF.